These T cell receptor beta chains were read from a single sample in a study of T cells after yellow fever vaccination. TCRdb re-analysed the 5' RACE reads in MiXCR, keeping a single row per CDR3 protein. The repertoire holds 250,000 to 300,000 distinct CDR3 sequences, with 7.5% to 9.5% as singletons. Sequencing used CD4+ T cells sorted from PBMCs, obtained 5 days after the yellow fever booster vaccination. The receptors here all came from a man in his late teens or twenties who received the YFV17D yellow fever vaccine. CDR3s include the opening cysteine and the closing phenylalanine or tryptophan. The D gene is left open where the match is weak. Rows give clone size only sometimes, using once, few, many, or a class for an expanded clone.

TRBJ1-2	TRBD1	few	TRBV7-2	CASSISRDRDYGYTF	TGTGCCAGCAGCATTAGTCGGGACAGGGACTATGGCTACACCTTC
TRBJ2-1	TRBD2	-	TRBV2	CATSGGNEQFF	TGTGCCACCTCGGGGGGGAATGAGCAGTTCTTC
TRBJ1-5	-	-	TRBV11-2	CASSLGGEQPQHF	TGTGCCAGCAGCTTAGGTGGGGAGCAGCCCCAGCATTTT
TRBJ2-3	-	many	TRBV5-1	CASSLERVPDTQYF	TGCGCCAGCAGCTTGGAGAGAGTCCCAGATACGCAGTATTTT
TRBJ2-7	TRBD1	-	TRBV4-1	CASSHSGQVTFFYEQYF	TGCGCCAGCAGCCACAGTGGACAGGTTACTTTCTTCTACGAGCAGTACTTC
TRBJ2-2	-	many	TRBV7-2	CASSPQRPGELFF	TGTGCCAGCAGCCCGCAGAGACCCGGGGAGCTGTTTTTT
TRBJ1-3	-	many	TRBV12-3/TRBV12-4	CASSPTPLSGNTIYF	TGTGCCAGCAGCCCGACACCTCTCTCTGGAAACACCATATATTTT
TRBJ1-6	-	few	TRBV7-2	CASSRFRPSLGSSPLHF	TGTGCCAGCAGCCGCTTCCGGCCCAGTTTGGGGAGTTCACCCCTCCACTTT
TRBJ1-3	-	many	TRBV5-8	CASSLGTSGNTIYF	TGTGCCAGCAGCTTGGGGACCTCTGGAAACACCATATATTTT
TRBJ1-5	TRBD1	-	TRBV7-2	CASSYRTGDYSNQPQHF	TGTGCCAGCAGCTACAGGACAGGGGATTATAGCAATCAGCCCCAGCATTTT
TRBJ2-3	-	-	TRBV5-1	CASSAPGATDTQYF	TGCGCCAGCAGCGCCCCAGGGGCCACAGATACGCAGTATTTT
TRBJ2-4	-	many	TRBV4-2	CASSQEERENIQYF	TGTGCCAGCAGCCAAGAGGAAAGGGAAAACATTCAGTACTTC
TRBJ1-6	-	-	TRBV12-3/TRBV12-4	CASSFGRTNSPLHF	TGTGCCAGCAGTTTTGGGCGAACTAATTCACCCCTCCACTTT
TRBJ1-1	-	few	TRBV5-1	CASSLGSQTEAFF	TGCGCCAGCAGCCTCGGGAGCCAAACTGAAGCTTTCTTT
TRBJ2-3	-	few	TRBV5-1	CASSLSQQTDTQYF	TGCGCCAGCAGCTTGTCCCAGCAAACAGATACGCAGTATTTT
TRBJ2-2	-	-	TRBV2	CASSVSRFTGELFF	TGTGCCAGCAGTGTTTCCAGATTCACCGGGGAGCTGTTTTTT
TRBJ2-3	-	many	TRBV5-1	CASSPGLPGPADTQYF	TGCGCCAGCAGCCCCGGACTCCCTGGACCCGCAGATACGCAGTATTTT
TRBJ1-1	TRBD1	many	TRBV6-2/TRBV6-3	CASSGDREAKNTEAFF	TGTGCCAGCAGCGGCGACAGGGAGGCTAAGAACACTGAAGCTTTCTTT
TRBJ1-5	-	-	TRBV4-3	CASSRILGDQPQHF	TGCGCCAGCAGCCGCATACTGGGGGATCAGCCCCAGCATTTT
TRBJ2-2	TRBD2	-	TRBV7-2	CASSLATSPSGGELFF	TGTGCCAGCAGCTTAGCGACTAGCCCCTCAGGTGGGGAGCTGTTTTTT
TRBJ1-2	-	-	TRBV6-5	CASSYSTRYGYTF	TGTGCCAGCAGTTACTCGACTCGCTATGGCTACACCTTC
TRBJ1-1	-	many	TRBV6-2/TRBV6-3	CASTDTAMNTEAFF	TGTGCCAGCACCGACACCGCCATGAACACTGAAGCTTTCTTT
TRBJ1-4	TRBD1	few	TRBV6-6	CASSKGQSTTNEKLFF	TGTGCCAGCAGTAAGGGACAGAGCACAACTAATGAAAAACTGTTTTTT
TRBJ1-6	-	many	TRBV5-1	CASSNEGGLSASPLHF	TGCGCCAGCAGCAATGAGGGGGGGTTATCTGCTTCACCCCTCCACTTT
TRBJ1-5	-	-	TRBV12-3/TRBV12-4	CASSLLPGPTNF	TGTGCCAGCAGTCTCCTCCCGGGTCCCACTAATTTT
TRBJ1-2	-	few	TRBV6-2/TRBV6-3	CASSYSSSRVRRRTANYGYTF	TGTGCCAGCAGTTACTCGAGTTCCCGTGTCCGCCGCAGGACTGCTAACTATGGCTACACCTTC
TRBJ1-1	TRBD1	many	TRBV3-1	CASSLPGQGEAFF	TGTGCCAGCAGCCTACCGGGACAGGGTGAAGCTTTCTTT
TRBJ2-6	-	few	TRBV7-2	CASSLGPKGTGANVLTF	TGTGCCAGCAGCTTAGGGCCGAAGGGGACCGGGGCCAACGTCCTGACTTTC
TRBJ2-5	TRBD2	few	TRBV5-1	CASSSGGPQETQYF	TGCGCCAGCAGCAGCGGGGGGCCCCAAGAGACCCAGTACTTC
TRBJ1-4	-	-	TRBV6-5	CASRTLGRATNEKLFF	TGTGCCAGCCGAACCCTCGGCAGGGCCACTAATGAAAAACTGTTTTTT
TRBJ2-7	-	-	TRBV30	CAWSRGGSSYEQYF	TGTGCCTGGAGTAGGGGGGGGAGCTCCTACGAGCAGTACTTC
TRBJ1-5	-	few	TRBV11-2	CASSLDLRQPQHF	TGTGCCAGCAGCTTAGATCTCCGGCAGCCCCAGCATTTT
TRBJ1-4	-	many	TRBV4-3	CASSQRPGATNEKLFF	TGCGCCAGCAGCCAACGCCCAGGGGCAACTAATGAAAAACTGTTTTTT
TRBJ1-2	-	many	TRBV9	CASSVEGGGEGEAF	TGTGCCAGCAGCGTAGAGGGAGGGGGAGAGGGTGAAGCCTTC
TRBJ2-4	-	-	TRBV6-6	CASSHAGARGVAKNIQYF	TGTGCCAGCAGTCACGCCGGGGCCAGGGGAGTAGCCAAAAACATTCAGTACTTC
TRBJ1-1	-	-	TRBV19	CASSNNRNTEAFF	TGTGCCAGTAGTAACAACAGAAACACTGAAGCTTTCTTT
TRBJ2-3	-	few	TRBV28	CAYSRPADTQYF	TGTGCCTACTCACGACCCGCAGATACGCAGTATTTT
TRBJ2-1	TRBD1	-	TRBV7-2	CASSLGSGTGLSSYNEQFF	TGTGCCAGCAGCTTAGGGAGCGGGACAGGGCTAAGCTCCTACAATGAGCAGTTCTTC
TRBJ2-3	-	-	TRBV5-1	CASSLRGVSTDTQYF	TGCGCCAGCAGCTTGAGGGGGGTTAGCACAGATACGCAGTATTTT
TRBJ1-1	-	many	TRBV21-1	CASREQPWAFF	TGTGCCAGCAGGGAACAGCCCTGGGCTTTCTTT
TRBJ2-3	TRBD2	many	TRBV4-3	CASSPQRGNTDTQYF	TGCGCCAGCAGCCCCCAGCGGGGGAACACAGATACGCAGTATTTT
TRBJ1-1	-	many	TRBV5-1	CASSLDVLGLGFEAFF	TGCGCCAGCAGCTTGGACGTGTTAGGGCTTGGGTTTGAAGCTTTCTTT
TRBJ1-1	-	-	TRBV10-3	CAIGTGSINEAFF	TGTGCCATCGGTACCGGGAGCATAAATGAAGCTTTCTTT